Following are 20 T cell receptor beta chains from one sample sequenced in a study of early stage breast cancer tumors. Method: immunoSEQ multiplex PCR; TCRdb's copy keeps in-frame clones and lacks some. The sample includes about 63,000 clones, 70% to 80% of them seen just once. Specimen: blood. These receptors all come from a person aged 25 to 45 with breast cancer.

This rearrangement joins TRBV6-1 to TRBJ2-7; 10 nucleotides align to TRBD2. CDR3 length: 14 residues. CDR1 is MNHNS, CDR2 SASEGT, per germline. Trimming at V came to 3 bases and at J to 4 bases, leaving 3 bases not matched to a gene. CDR3 sequence: CASSEASGGYEQYF. CDR3 in DNA: TGTGCCAGCAGTGAGGCTAGCGGGGGATACGAGCAGTACTTC.

The chain carries TRBV27 and TRBJ2-5; possible D gene TRBD1, 5 bases. This CDR3 has 10 residues. Deletions cut 10 bases from V and 5 bases from J, with 8 bases between. CDR1 is MNHEY and CDR2 is SMNVEV in the germline V gene (reference sequence). Here the CDR3 reads CATKGETQYF. The CDR3 coding sequence is TGTGCCACAAAGGGGGAGACCCAGTACTTC.

This clone was seen just once. The chain recombines TRBV7-3 with TRBJ2-3; D could derive from TRBD1 or TRBD2 (5 bases each). The CDR3 spans 15 residues. Per germline, CDR1 SGHTA and CDR2 FQGTGA. Trimming shortened V by 5 bases and J by 0 bases, and 12 bases separated the two germline ends. DNA of the CDR3: TGTGCCAGCAGCCCCAGAGGGGTAAGCACAGATACGCAGTATTTT. Translated, it gives CASSPRGVSTDTQYF.

This clone was observed once. This chain connects TRBV4-2 to TRBJ1-4, with D unresolved. The CDR3 has 15 amino acids. Trimming removed 6 bases at V and 3 bases at J, with 14 bases between. Germline CDR1 reads LGHNA; CDR2 reads YNFKEQ. This chain's CDR3 is CASRHDRGSNEKLFF. As DNA, the CDR3 is TGTGCCAGCAGACATGACCGGGGTTCTAATGAAAAACTGTTTTTT.

The V gene is TRBV11-3, the J gene TRBJ2-5; 7 nucleotides agree with TRBD1. V dropped 5 bases and J dropped 4; count of bases not matched to a gene: 7. Per the germline V gene, CDR1 is SGHNT and CDR2 is YENEEA. CDR3 length: 14 residues. The CDR3 spells CASSTHRGSETQYF. CDR3 sequence (DNA): TGTGCCAGCAGCACCCACAGGGGTTCAGAGACCCAGTACTTC.

The chain joins TRBV7-9 to TRBJ2-1, with D uncertain. Trimming took off 11 bases at V and 6 bases at J, with 11 bases between the two ends. Germline CDR1 SEHNR, CDR2 FQNEAQ (reference sequence). CDR3 size: 11 residues. The CDR3, as DNA: TGTGCCCTATTAGCCGTCAATGAGCAGTTCTTC. This encodes CALLAVNEQFF.

The V gene is TRBV25-1, the J gene TRBJ2-2; 9 bases agree with TRBD1. The CDR3 is made up of 17 amino acids. V gave up 0 bases and J gave up 7 bases; unmatched junction bases: 9. Germline V gene lookup returns CDR1 MGHDK and CDR2 SYGVNS. The CDR3 DNA follows: TGTGCCAGCAGTGAATATGGGGGGACAGGGCGGGACGGGGAGCTGTTTTTT. Its protein product is CASSEYGGTGRDGELFF.

The V call is TRBV5-1, the J call TRBJ1-1, with TRBD1 matching 7 bases. Germline lookup yields CDR1 SGHRS and CDR2 YFSETQ. This CDR3 spans 17 amino acids. The J segment lost 0 bases and the V segment lost 4 bases, leaving 12 bases of the junction unmatched. The CDR3 DNA reads TGCGCCAGCAGCGCACCTGGGACAGCCCCCGTGAACACTGAAGCTTTCTTT. This codes for CASSAPGTAPVNTEAFF.

The chain recombines TRBV11-2 with TRBJ2-1; 12 bases are a match to TRBD2. V gave up 4 bases and J gave up 3 bases; unmatched junction bases: 10. Germline V gene data show CDR1 as SGHAT and CDR2 as FQNNGV. The CDR3 sequence is 18 residues long. CDR3 region: CASSSGRALAGGYNEQFF. The CDR3 nucleotides are TGTGCCAGCAGCTCAGGCCGCGCACTAGCGGGAGGCTACAATGAGCAGTTCTTC.

The gene calls are TRBV25-1 and TRBJ2-1, with TRBD2 matching 10 bases. CDR3 length equals 13 residues. CDR1 and CDR2 (germline): MGHDK, SYGVNS. The V gene end was trimmed by 6 bases and the J gene end by 9 bases; junction bases not matched to a gene: 5. This chain's CDR3 is CASRTAGGVEQFF. CDR3 sequence (DNA): TGTGCCAGCAGGACAGCGGGAGGGGTTGAGCAGTTCTTC. Variable domain in full (rest from reference TRBV25-1 and TRBJ2-1): EADIYQTPRYLVIGTGKKITLECSQTMGHDKMYWYQQDPGMELHLIHYSYGVNSTEKGDLSSESTVSRIRTEHFPLTLESARPSHTSQYLCASRTAGGVEQFFGPGTRLTVL.

The V gene is TRBV6-1, the J gene TRBJ2-7; D perhaps matches TRBD1 (5 bases). The CDR3 is 13 amino acids. Trimming cost V 4 bases and J 2 bases, with 9 bases left between them. The germline gives CDR1 MNHNS, CDR2 SASEGT. CDR3 sequence (DNA): TGTGCCAGCAGTGCCCGACAGACCTACGAGCAGTACTTC. Amino acids: CASSARQTYEQYF.

This clone showed up just a few times. The chain joins TRBV7-2 to TRBJ2-3; 7 bases are shared with TRBD1. CDR1 and CDR2 from the germline V gene are SGHTA and FQGNSA. The CDR3 has 15 residues. J lost 2 bases, V lost 4 bases, and 6 bases had no gene match. CDR3 sequence reads: CASSSRQGFTDTQYF. The CDR3 DNA is TGTGCCAGCAGCTCCCGACAGGGATTCACAGATACGCAGTATTTT.

This sequence joins TRBV13 and TRBJ2-7; TRBD2 agrees at 7 bases. CDR1 and CDR2 from the germline V gene are PRHDT and FYEKMQ (reference sequence). The CDR3 has 19 amino acids. V was pared by 1 base and J by 3 bases, with 18 bases of the junction left unmatched. The CDR3 coding sequence is TGTGCCAGCAGCTTAGAAGTGGCGGGAGATCGGAAAAATTTCTACGAGCAGTACTTC. Translation gives CASSLEVAGDRKNFYEQYF.

The V and J genes are TRBV5-1 and TRBJ2-5; D uncertain. The closer fit of TRBJ2-7 to the DNA end suggests the J call may be wrong. This CDR3 contains 14 residues. From germline, CDR1 is SGHRS and CDR2 YFSETQ. The CDR3 here is CASSLTATSYEQYF. The CDR3 DNA is TGCGCCAGCAGCTTAACAGCGACCTCCTACGAGCAGTACTTC.

The V gene is TRBV30, the J gene TRBJ2-7; 7 bases are a match to TRBD1. After removal of 3 bases from V and 2 bases from J, the junction contained 4 bases not matched to a gene. CDR3 size: 13 residues. Germline V gene sequence: CDR1 GTSNPN, CDR2 SVGIG (reference sequence). In nucleotides, the CDR3 is TGTGCCTGGAGGGAGACAGGGACCTACGAGCAGTACTTC. Amino acids: CAWRETGTYEQYF. The complete variable domain, with remaining parts taken from reference TRBV30 and TRBJ2-7, reads SQTIHQWPATLVQPVGSPLSLECTVEGTSNPNLYWYRQAAGRGLQLLFYSVGIGQISSEVPQNLSASRPQDRQFILSSKKLLLSDSGFYLCAWRETGTYEQYFGPGTRLTVT.

The chain couples TRBV19 to TRBJ1-5; D is unresolved. CDR1 is LNHDA and CDR2 is SQIVND in the germline V gene (reference sequence). CDR3 size: 11 residues. V lost 1 base to trimming and J lost 11 bases, with 6 bases between them. The CDR3 reads CASSIALTQHF. CDR3 DNA: TGTGCCAGTAGTATAGCCCTGACCCAGCATTTT.

This chain joins TRBV2 and TRBJ2-1, with D perhaps TRBD2 (6 bases). The CDR3 extends over 15 amino acids. From germline, CDR1 is SNHLY and CDR2 FYNNEI. Trimming pared 6 bases from V and 8 bases from J, leaving 20 bases between. CDR3 nucleotide sequence: TGTGCCAGCAGCCTACCGGGACTCCTACTCGATGAGCAGTTCTTC. This translates into CASSLPGLLLDEQFF.

The chain is built from TRBV7-9 and TRBJ1-4; 8 bases map to TRBD1. V lost 5 bases to trimming and J lost 4 bases; unmatched junction nucleotides: 6. This CDR3 comprises 15 residues. CDR1 and CDR2 (germline): SEHNR, FQNEAQ (reference sequence). The CDR3 coding sequence is TGTGCCAGCAGCCCAACAGGGGGAGGTAATGAAAAACTGTTTTTT. It yields the protein CASSPTGGGNEKLFF.

This chain uses TRBV28 with TRBJ1-1; D ambiguous. The CDR3 runs 10 residues. Germline V lookup: CDR1 MDHEN, CDR2 SYDVKM. V shed 8 bases and J shed 7 bases, with 8 bases lying between them. The CDR3 bases are TGTGCCAGCTCCAGGATTGAAGCTTTCTTT. Its translation is CASSRIEAFF. The full variable domain, rest sourced from reference TRBV28 and TRBJ1-1, is DVKVTQSSRYLVKRTGEKVFLECVQDMDHENMFWYRQDPGLGLRLIYFSYDVKMKEKGDIPEGYSVSREKKERFSLILESASTNQTSMYLCASSRIEAFFGQGTRLTVV.

The chain recombines TRBV5-4 with TRBJ2-7; D call uncertain. CDR1 and CDR2 (germline): SGHNT, YYREEE (reference sequence). The CDR3 spans 13 residues. Between the trimmed V and J ends, which lost 7 bases and 0 bases, there was a span of 11 bases. The DNA of the CDR3 is TGTGCCAGCCTGAAACCGGACTCCTACGAGCAGTACTTC. This sequence encodes CASLKPDSYEQYF.